The entry that follows covers one T cell receptor beta chain sequence. These data belong to a study of blood T cell repertoires in COVID-19. Study background: COVID-19 samples from acute and convalescent phases originated in the United States, Italy and Spain.

In the original processing: Amplification of reference gene primers provided the estimated nucleated cell counts. Profiled with immunoSEQ multiplex PCR; TCRdb holds only in-frame clones, not every one. The DNA was the basis for D and trimming; V, J and clone size are from that table. The repertoire includes fewer than 65,000 clones, roughly 80% of them detected once, and less than 6% sits in the top ten. The receptor was isolated from a human donor in a cohort sampled during active COVID-19. Material for sequencing was peripheral blood.

This chain's CDR3 is CASSPSTATNEKLFF. In nucleotides, the CDR3 is TGTGCCAGCAGCCCGAGCACCGCAACTAATGAAAAACTGTTTTTT. The chain combines TRBV5-6 with TRBJ1-4; no clear D. Trimming shortened V by 4 bases and J by 0 bases, and 10 bases separated the two germline ends. The germline gives CDR1 SGHDT, CDR2 YYEEEE. CDR3 length equals 15 residues.